The next 10 T cell receptor beta chains were all read from a single sample in a study of cytomegalovirus exposure and HLA in healthy donors. A multiplex PCR was run with 60 Vbeta primers and 13 Jbeta primers. Clones were read by immunoSEQ multiplex PCR, and TCRdb kept only the in-frame ones, dropping some. Recorded for this sample: around 44,000 clones. The sequenced sample consisted of PBMCs. The receptor source for this set is a male donor in good health and CMV-seropositive.

This sequence joins TRBV7-2 and TRBJ2-1; 9 bases fit TRBD2. The ends lost 2 bases at V and 3 bases at J; junction bases unmatched: 11. This CDR3 has 18 amino acids. CDR1 is SGHTA, CDR2 FQGNSA, per germline. The CDR3 here is CASSLFSRRGGRYNEQFF. Here the CDR3 DNA reads TGTGCCAGCAGCTTATTTAGTCGGCGGGGGGGCCGCTACAATGAGCAGTTCTTC.

The chain carries TRBV28 and TRBJ1-2; the match to TRBD1 covers 9 bases. Germline lookup yields CDR1 MDHEN and CDR2 SYDVKM. After removal of 1 base from V and 7 bases from J, the junction contained 7 bases not matched to a gene. This CDR3 region has 15 residues. The CDR3 protein is CASSLLQGALGGYTF. The CDR3, as DNA: TGTGCCAGCAGTTTATTACAGGGGGCCCTGGGTGGCTACACCTTC.

The CDR3 spells CASRPGWANEKLFF. The CDR3 bases are TGTGCCAGCAGGCCGGGGTGGGCTAATGAAAAACTGTTTTTT. This sequence joins TRBV27 and TRBJ1-4; D is undetermined. The CDR3 runs 14 residues. From germline, CDR1 is MNHEY and CDR2 SMNVEV (reference sequence). Trimming pared 6 bases from V and 3 bases from J, leaving 11 bases between.

CDR3 protein: CATSRERSSYNEQFF. The CDR3 DNA sequence: TGTGCCACCAGCAGAGAGAGAAGCTCCTACAATGAGCAGTTCTTC. The chain combines TRBV15 with TRBJ2-1; no reliable D call. The V and J ends lost 0 bases and 0 bases respectively, with 6 bases between them. The germline V gene has CDR1 LNHNV and CDR2 YYDKDF (reference sequence). The CDR3 runs to 15 residues.

The CDR3, as DNA: TGTGCCAGCAGCCCTAACCCCCCCAAGCAGTACTTC. This sequence encodes CASSPNPPKQYF. The rearrangement uses TRBV27 and TRBJ2-7; D is unresolved. The V end was cut by 6 bases, the J end by 8 bases, with 14 bases between. Germline V gives CDR1 MNHEY, CDR2 SMNVEV (reference sequence). This CDR3 is built from 12 residues.

The V and J genes are TRBV4-1 and TRBJ2-3, with TRBD1 matching 9 bases. CDR1 MGHRA and CDR2 YSYEKL come from the germline V gene. This CDR3 region has 18 residues. V shed 2 bases, J shed 0 bases, and the junction held 9 bases outside the gene matches. The CDR3 DNA reads as TGCGCCAGCAGCCAAACTTACGGGACAGGGACGAGCACAGATACGCAGTATTTT. It is translated as CASSQTYGTGTSTDTQYF.

The V gene is TRBV6-5, the J gene TRBJ1-4, with 7 bases aligning to TRBD1. CDR3 length: 14 amino acids. Looked up from germline, CDR1 is MNHEY and CDR2 is SVGAGI. V gave up 6 bases and J gave up 8 bases; unmatched junction bases: 9. As DNA, the CDR3 is TGTGCCAGCAGCTCCGACAGGGAAGGAGAAAAACTGTTTTTT. Amino acid sequence: CASSSDREGEKLFF.

The chain couples TRBV7-2 to TRBJ2-3, with 7 bases fitting TRBD2. CDR1 is SGHTA and CDR2 is FQGNSA in the germline V gene. The CDR3 contains 14 residues. The V segment lost 3 bases and the J segment 1 base; nucleotides outside the gene matches: 1. CDR3 protein: CASSFRGGTDTQYF. Here the CDR3 DNA reads TGTGCCAGCAGCTTCCGGGGGGGCACAGATACGCAGTATTTT.

The J gene is TRBJ1-6, the V gene TRBV15; perhaps TRBD1 as D (5 bases). V lost 0 bases, J lost 9 bases, and 21 bases lay in between. This CDR3 spans 18 amino acids. Germline V gives CDR1 LNHNV, CDR2 YYDKDF (reference sequence). The CDR3 DNA sequence: TGTGCCACCAGCAGAGATCCCTGGGATTGGCAGGGCGGTTCACCCCTCCACTTT. As protein: CATSRDPWDWQGGSPLHF.

In nucleotides, the CDR3 is TGCAGCGCAGGGACAGGGGGCTTGAGCACAGATACGCAGTATTTT. It codes for CSAGTGGLSTDTQYF. This rearrangement joins TRBV29-1 to TRBJ2-3, with 12 positions matching TRBD1. CDR3 size: 15 residues. V trimming: 7 bases; J trimming: 0 bases; junction bases outside the gene matches: 5. Germline CDR1 is SQVTM and CDR2 is ANQGSEA.